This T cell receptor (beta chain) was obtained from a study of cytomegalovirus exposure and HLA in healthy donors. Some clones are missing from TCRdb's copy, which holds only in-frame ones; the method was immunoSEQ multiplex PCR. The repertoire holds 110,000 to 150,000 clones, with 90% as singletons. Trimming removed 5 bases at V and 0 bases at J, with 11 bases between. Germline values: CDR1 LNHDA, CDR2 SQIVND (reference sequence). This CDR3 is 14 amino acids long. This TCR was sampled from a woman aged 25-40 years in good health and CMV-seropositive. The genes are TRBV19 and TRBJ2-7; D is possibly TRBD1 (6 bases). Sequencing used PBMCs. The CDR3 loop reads CASSFTGSSYEQYF. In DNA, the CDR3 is TGTGCCAGTAGTTTTACAGGGAGCTCCTACGAGCAGTACTTC.